Sequencing of this TCR beta chain was carried out in a study of blood T cell repertoires in COVID-19. Per the authors' pipeline: Reference gene primer amplification gave estimated nucleated cell counts. Some clones are missing from TCRdb's copy, which holds only in-frame ones; the method was immunoSEQ multiplex PCR. V and J calls and clone size follow that table, whereas D and trimming were derived from the DNA. This repertoire shows 190,000 or so clones, roughly 79% found once; its top ten account for around 6.9%. CDR1 and CDR2 from the germline V gene are SGHRS and YFSETQ. V gave up 1 base and J gave up 6 bases; unmatched junction bases: 11. The CDR3 has 17 amino acids.

The rearrangement links TRBV5-1 to TRBJ2-3; 10 positions agree with TRBD2. The sequencing input was peripheral blood. This clonotype was sampled from a human donor with acute or convalescent COVID-19. The donor label of this sample is uncertain. CDR3 DNA: TGCGCCAGCAGCTTGACCCCAGGGCTAGCGGGAGTGGATACGCAGTATTTT. Translating it yields CASSLTPGLAGVDTQYF.